The TCR beta chain under discussion was sequenced for a study of blood T cells in healthy people across ages. Study conclusions and caveats: Per-million-T-cell TCR beta diversity fell roughly linearly with age. In long-lived donors, naive CD4+ cell counts and diversity exceeded those of aged donors.

Sample-barcoded 5' priming and a J-beta primer mix drove a second PCR of roughly 7 to 11 cycles. TCRdb ran MiXCR on the 5' RACE reads and lists one entry per CDR3 protein. The sample lists over 950,000 distinct CDR3 sequences; around two fifths were seen once. Regarding this clonotype: As yet, its antigen is unknown.

Germline CDR1 SNHLY, CDR2 FYNNEI. V lost 3 bases to trimming and J lost 8 bases; unmatched junction nucleotides: 15. CDR3 length equals 18 residues. This receptor was obtained from a man in his late teens or twenties in good health. Input material: blood. This sequence joins TRBV2 and TRBJ2-1; 11 positions match TRBD2. CDR3 in amino acids: CASSDVSGLADSYDEQFF. DNA of the CDR3: TGTGCCAGCAGTGATGTATCGGGACTAGCGGACTCATACGATGAGCAGTTCTTC.